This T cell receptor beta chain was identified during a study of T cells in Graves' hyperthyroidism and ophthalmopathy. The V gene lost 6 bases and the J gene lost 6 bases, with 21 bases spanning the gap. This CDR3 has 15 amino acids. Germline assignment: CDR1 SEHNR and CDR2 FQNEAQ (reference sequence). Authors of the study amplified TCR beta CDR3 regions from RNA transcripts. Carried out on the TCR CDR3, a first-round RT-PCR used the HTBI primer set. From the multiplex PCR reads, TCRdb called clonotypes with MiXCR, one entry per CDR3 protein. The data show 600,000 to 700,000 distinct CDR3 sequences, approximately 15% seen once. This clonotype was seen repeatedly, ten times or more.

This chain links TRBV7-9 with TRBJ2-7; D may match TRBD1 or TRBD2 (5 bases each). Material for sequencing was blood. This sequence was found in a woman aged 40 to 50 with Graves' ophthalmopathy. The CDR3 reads CASRRAQGDTGEQYF. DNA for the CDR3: TGTGCCAGCAGACGCGCGCAGGGAGATACAGGCGAGCAGTACTTC. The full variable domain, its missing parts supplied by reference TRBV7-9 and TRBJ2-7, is DTGVSQNPRHKITKRGQNVTFRCDPISEHNRLYWYRQTLGQGPEFLTYFQNEAQLEKSRLLSDRFSAERPKGSFSTLEIQRTEQGDSAMYLCASRRAQGDTGEQYFGPGTRLTVT.